Included here is one T cell receptor (beta chain) sequence, with context. Antigen unknown. CDR1 is SGHVS and CDR2 is FNYEAQ in the germline V gene. This CDR3 region has 15 residues. V was pared by 1 base and J by 10 bases, with 8 bases of the junction left unmatched. This entry belongs to a study of cytomegalovirus exposure and HLA in healthy donors. Looking at the study overall: The 90 to 150 validation repertoires matched the approximately 700 first-cohort repertoires in platform, a later analysis reported. Study findings and constraints: Despite most TCR sequences being rare, some public TCRs occurred in many donors. Per published reports, the classifier diagnosed cytomegalovirus status with high specificity and sensitivity.

Method: immunoSEQ multiplex PCR; TCRdb's copy keeps in-frame clones and lacks some. The repertoire holds around 300,000 clones, with around 87% as singletons. The genes are TRBV7-6 and TRBJ2-1, with 9 bases fitting TRBD2. The sequencing sample was made of PBMCs. This clonotype was sampled from a woman aged 18-29 years in good health and CMV-seronegative. CDR3 protein: CASSLDPLSGREQFF. CDR3 bases: TGTGCCAGCAGCTTAGATCCACTAAGCGGGAGGGAGCAGTTCTTC.